This TCR beta chain was retrieved from a study of blood T cell repertoires in COVID-19. The method was immunoSEQ multiplex PCR; TCRdb's version includes in-frame clones alone and lacks a portion of them. The table includes 150,000 to 200,000 clones, roughly 86% detected once. This clone was found once. The V gene end was trimmed by 4 bases and the J gene end by 4 bases; junction bases not matched to a gene: 6. Germline assignment: CDR1 SGHTA and CDR2 FQGNSA. The CDR3 is 15 residues long. V is TRBV7-2 and J is TRBJ2-7; 11 bases fit TRBD1. This sequence was found in a man in his 70s with acute or convalescent COVID-19. The sample consisted of peripheral blood. The CDR3 sequence: CASSSDGTGGYEQYF. The CDR3 nucleotides read TGTGCCAGCAGCTCAGATGGGACAGGGGGGTACGAGCAGTACTTC.